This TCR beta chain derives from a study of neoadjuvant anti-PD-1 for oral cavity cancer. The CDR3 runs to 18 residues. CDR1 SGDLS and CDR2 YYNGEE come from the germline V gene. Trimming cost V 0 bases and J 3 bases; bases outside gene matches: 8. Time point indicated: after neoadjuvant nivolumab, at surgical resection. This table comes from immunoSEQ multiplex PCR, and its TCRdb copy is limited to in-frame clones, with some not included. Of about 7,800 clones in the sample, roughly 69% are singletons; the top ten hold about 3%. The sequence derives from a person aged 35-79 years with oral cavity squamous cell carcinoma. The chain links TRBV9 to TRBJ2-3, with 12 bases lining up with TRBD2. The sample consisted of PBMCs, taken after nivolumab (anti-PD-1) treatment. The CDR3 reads CASSVEGLAGGWTDTQYF. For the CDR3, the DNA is TGTGCCAGCAGCGTAGAGGGGCTAGCGGGGGGGTGGACAGATACGCAGTATTTT.